This passage covers 30 T cell receptor beta chains from one sample sequenced in a study of blood T cell repertoires in COVID-19 (dated by TCRdb to the early 2020s). The protocol used for the library was the immunoSEQ multiplex PCR assay. TCRdb took this table from immuneACCESS and kept in-frame rearrangements with V and J called. Such tables lack part of the clones; where checked against another copy, unresolved V genes explain under half of the gap, and the rest is unexplained. The table for this sample lists about 300,000 clones; approximately 90% of them were counted only once. Of the sample, about 4% is held by the ten largest clones. Specimen: PBMCs or T cells enriched from blood (not recorded which). The receptors derive from a man younger than 45 who had recovered from COVID-19.

V usage is TRBV9 and J usage is TRBJ2-5, with a weak D call TRBD2 (5 bases). Germline assignment: CDR1 SGDLS and CDR2 YYNGEE. This CDR3 region has 15 residues. V dropped 0 bases and J dropped 4 bases, with 13 bases sitting between them. DNA for the CDR3: TGTGCCAGCAGCGTAGAGGTCAGCGGTGGAGAGACCCAGTACTTC. Protein: CASSVEVSGGETQYF.

CDR3 amino acids: CASSPGSGMTGELFF. As DNA, the CDR3 is TGTGCCAGCAGCCCAGGATCCGGTATGACCGGGGAGCTGTTTTTT. V and J are TRBV9 and TRBJ2-2; D gene uncertain. V was trimmed by 4 bases and J by 5 bases, leaving 15 bases between them. The CDR3 runs 15 residues. Germline assignment: CDR1 SGDLS and CDR2 YYNGEE.

The rearrangement links TRBV7-9 to TRBJ2-5; D is unclear. Germline CDR1 is SEHNR and CDR2 is FQNEAQ (reference sequence). CDR3 length equals 11 residues. Trimming took off 8 bases at V and 1 base at J, with 5 bases between the two ends. CDR3 amino acids: CASSFQETQYF. For the CDR3, the DNA is TGTGCCAGCTCCTTCCAAGAGACCCAGTACTTC.

This sequence joins TRBV4-2 and TRBJ2-7; TRBD2 matches at 11 bases. The germline CDR1 and CDR2 sequences are LGHNA and YNFKEQ. The CDR3 is 16 amino acids. V shed 0 bases, J shed 0 bases, and the junction held 1 base outside the gene matches. As DNA, the CDR3 is TGTGCCAGCAGCCAAGAGGGGACTAGCGGCTCCTACGAGCAGTACTTC. It codes for CASSQEGTSGSYEQYF.

This clone has a count of ten or more. The chain uses TRBV11-2 and TRBJ2-2; D is undetermined. The germline CDR1 and CDR2 sequences are SGHAT and FQNNGV. Deletions cut 0 bases from V and 1 base from J, with 3 bases between. CDR3 length equals 14 residues. The chain's CDR3 is CASSLDRNTGELFF. CDR3 sequence (DNA): TGTGCCAGCAGCTTAGACAGGAACACCGGGGAGCTGTTTTTT.

V usage is TRBV4-1 and J usage is TRBJ1-1, with no clear D. The CDR3 has 12 amino acids. Trimming left V 0 bases short and J 4 bases short, with 3 bases between. Germline CDR1 MGHRA, CDR2 YSYEKL. CDR3 DNA sequence: TGCGCCAGCAGCCAAGACGGCACTGAAGCTTTCTTT. Translated, it gives CASSQDGTEAFF.

The V and J genes are TRBV27 and TRBJ1-6; TRBD1 matches at 8 bases. The CDR3 length is 14 residues. Trimming cost V 1 base and J 9 bases; bases outside gene matches: 2. CDR1 and CDR2 (germline): MNHEY, SMNVEV (reference sequence). CDR3 region: CASSLWTGTSPLHF. As DNA, the CDR3 is TGTGCCAGCAGTTTATGGACAGGGACTTCACCCCTCCACTTT.

The chain joins TRBV2 to TRBJ1-6; 7 bases are shared with TRBD1. V was pared by 5 bases and J by 18 bases, with 7 bases of the junction left unmatched. This CDR3 is built from 11 residues. Per the germline V gene, CDR1 is SNHLY and CDR2 is FYNNEI. This CDR3 reads CASSYGQDAHF. CDR3 in DNA: TGTGCCAGCAGTTACGGACAGGATGCCCACTTT.

The table lists this clone with a count of one. The chain employs TRBV6-5 and TRBJ1-1, with D hard to call. The V end lost 0 bases, the J end lost 0 bases, and 8 bases lay between the germline ends. CDR1 is MNHEY, CDR2 SVGAGI, per germline. CDR3 length: 15 amino acids. In DNA, the CDR3 is TGTGCCAGCAGTTACTCGGGCAACCTGAACACTGAAGCTTTCTTT. This encodes CASSYSGNLNTEAFF.

The J gene is TRBJ2-2, the V gene TRBV30, with unresolved D. V was pared by 3 bases and J by 4 bases, with 9 bases between. Germline-derived CDR1 and CDR2 are GTSNPN and SVGIG (reference sequence). The CDR3 has 13 amino acids. The CDR3 here is CAWRGWSTGELFF. CDR3 nucleotides: TGTGCCTGGAGGGGTTGGAGCACCGGGGAGCTGTTTTTT.

V usage is TRBV28 and J usage is TRBJ2-3; D uncertain. The V gene lost 6 bases and the J gene lost 0 bases, with 13 bases spanning the gap. The CDR3 covers 15 residues. Germline-derived CDR1 and CDR2 are MDHEN and SYDVKM. The CDR3 nucleotides are TGTGCCAGCAGCCAGGCAGGATCTAGCACAGATACGCAGTATTTT. This codes for CASSQAGSSTDTQYF.

This clone was detected once. The V call is TRBV7-9, the J call TRBJ1-1, with D perhaps matching TRBD1 (5 bases). This CDR3 is 15 amino acids long. CDR1 SEHNR and CDR2 FQNEAQ come from the germline V gene (reference sequence). V was clipped by 1 base and J by 9 bases, with 18 bases between them. The CDR3 DNA reads TGTGCCAGCAGCTTAGAAGGTGGGTGGCGGGGGAAAGCTTTCTTT. It codes for CASSLEGGWRGKAFF.

V and J are TRBV7-9 and TRBJ2-3; 10 bases map to TRBD2. This CDR3 has 14 amino acids. After removal of 5 bases from V and 4 bases from J, the junction contained 3 bases not matched to a gene. CDR1 and CDR2 (germline): SEHNR, FQNEAQ (reference sequence). The CDR3 is CASSPGLAPDTQYF. Here the CDR3 DNA reads TGTGCCAGCAGCCCGGGACTAGCGCCAGATACGCAGTATTTT.

The CDR3 loop reads CASSLRVDTEAFF. The CDR3 DNA reads TGTGCCAGCAGTTTACGGGTCGACACTGAAGCTTTCTTT. The chain uses TRBV27 and TRBJ1-1; D is ambiguous. V lost 2 bases, J lost 3 bases, and 7 bases lay in between. Germline CDR1 MNHEY, CDR2 SMNVEV (reference sequence). The CDR3 is 13 residues long.

The V gene is TRBV6-4, the J gene TRBJ2-5; 13 positions match TRBD2. Germline V gene sequence: CDR1 MRHNA, CDR2 SNTAGT. With 2 bases clipped from V and 4 bases from J, the junction kept 1 base outside the gene matches. This CDR3 comprises 15 residues. The CDR3 is CASSDTSGGAETQYF. In nucleotides, the CDR3 is TGTGCCAGCAGTGACACTAGCGGGGGGGCAGAGACCCAGTACTTC.

This clone was counted once. The chain employs TRBV24-1 and TRBJ2-3; TRBD2 agrees at 8 bases. CDR1 is KGHDR, CDR2 SFDVKD, per germline. The CDR3 runs 16 residues. V shed 3 bases, J shed 2 bases, and the junction held 6 bases outside the gene matches. The DNA for the CDR3 is TGTGCCACCAGTGATCCCGGACTAGCTACCACAGATACGCAGTATTTT. Encoded protein: CATSDPGLATTDTQYF.

The V call is TRBV11-2, the J call TRBJ2-3; D may be TRBD2 (6 bases). The V end was cut by 1 base, the J end by 3 bases, with 11 bases between. This CDR3 has 15 amino acids. Germline loops: CDR1 SGHAT, CDR2 FQNNGV. As DNA, the CDR3 is TGTGCCAGCAGCTTAGTTTCCGGGAGAACAGATACGCAGTATTTT. Translated: CASSLVSGRTDTQYF.

This clone came up a few times. The gene calls are TRBV19 and TRBJ2-1; 8 nucleotides line up with TRBD2. The CDR3 is made up of 19 amino acids. CDR1 LNHDA and CDR2 SQIVND come from the germline V gene (reference sequence). Germline trimming cut 3 bases from V and 6 bases from J; bases unmatched to any gene: 19. Here the CDR3 reads CASSIGGVRLTRPTNEQFF. CDR3 nucleotides: TGTGCCAGTAGTATCGGGGGGGTTAGGCTGACTAGACCTACCAATGAGCAGTTCTTC.

The rearrangement uses TRBV19 and TRBJ1-1; TRBD1 aligns across 8 bases. This CDR3 spans 15 amino acids. The J segment lost 4 bases and the V segment lost 6 bases, leaving 10 bases of the junction unmatched. The germline CDR1 and CDR2 sequences are LNHDA and SQIVND (reference sequence). CDR3 coding DNA: TGTGCCAGTAGGGCATCAGGGGGCCCCATCACTGAAGCTTTCTTT. The encoded protein is CASRASGGPITEAFF.

The chain joins TRBV6-5 to TRBJ1-1; unclear D gene. V was trimmed by 6 bases and J by 4 bases, leaving 12 bases between them. Germline lookup yields CDR1 MNHEY and CDR2 SVGAGI. CDR3 size: 13 residues. The DNA for the CDR3 is TGTGCCAGCAGCCAAGTCCAGTTCACTGAAGCTTTCTTT. It specifies CASSQVQFTEAFF.

The sample holds a few counts of this clone. The chain has TRBV19 and TRBJ2-7; D ambiguous. CDR3 length equals 14 residues. Germline loops: CDR1 LNHDA, CDR2 SQIVND (reference sequence). Trimming took off 4 bases at V and 0 bases at J, with 10 bases between the two ends. CDR3 region: CASSNLGFSYEQYF. CDR3 nucleotide sequence: TGTGCCAGTAGTAACCTGGGCTTCTCCTACGAGCAGTACTTC.

The CDR3 sequence: CASSRGGQGYEKLFF. DNA of the CDR3: TGTGCCAGCAGCCGAGGGGGACAGGGGTATGAAAAACTGTTTTTT. J is TRBJ1-4 and V is TRBV4-2, with 10 nucleotides matching TRBD1. CDR1 LGHNA and CDR2 YNFKEQ come from the germline V gene. The length of the CDR3 is 15 residues. Trimming took 4 bases from V and 6 from J; bases not matched to a gene: 5.

The chain combines TRBV5-1 with TRBJ2-7, with 9 bases aligning to TRBD1. The trim removed 3 bases at V and 3 bases at J, leaving 4 bases unmatched. CDR1 is SGHRS, CDR2 YFSETQ, per germline. The CDR3 is 14 residues long. The CDR3 nucleotides are TGCGCCAGCAGCTCACAGGGGGCGGGCTACGAGCAGTACTTC. Amino acids: CASSSQGAGYEQYF.

The DNA for the CDR3 is TGTGCCAGCAGCTTCGAGACAGGGGACACTGAAGCTTTCTTT. It specifies CASSFETGDTEAFF. The J gene is TRBJ1-1, the V gene TRBV27; 8 positions agree with TRBD1. Trimming removed 6 bases from V and 3 bases from J; junction bases left unmatched: 6. The CDR3 is made up of 14 amino acids. Germline loops: CDR1 MNHEY, CDR2 SMNVEV (reference sequence).

The chain carries TRBV6-6 and TRBJ1-1; 7 bases map to TRBD1. The length of the CDR3 is 12 residues. CDR1 MNHNY and CDR2 SVGAGI come from the germline V gene (reference sequence). V was clipped by 7 bases and J by 3 bases; unmatched bases: 2. The CDR3 region has the DNA TGTGCCAGCACTACAGGGGACACTGAAGCTTTCTTT. Protein: CASTTGDTEAFF.

V usage is TRBV27 and J usage is TRBJ1-5; 8 bases match TRBD1. This CDR3 is 14 amino acids long. V shed 5 bases, J shed 7 bases, and the junction held 7 bases outside the gene matches. The germline CDR1 and CDR2 sequences are MNHEY and SMNVEV (reference sequence). The CDR3 DNA reads TGTGCCAGCAGTACGGACAGGGAATTACAGCCCCAGCATTTT. Amino acids: CASSTDRELQPQHF.

The chain carries TRBV19 and TRBJ1-3; D is ambiguous. The V end was cut by 1 base, the J end by 8 bases, with 9 bases between. Germline CDR1 is LNHDA and CDR2 is SQIVND (reference sequence). This CDR3 contains 13 residues. Here the CDR3 reads CASSIVFGDTIYF. The CDR3 nucleotides read TGTGCCAGTAGTATAGTTTTCGGGGACACCATATATTTT.

The CDR3: CASSYREAETDTQYF. CDR3 DNA sequence: TGTGCCAGCAGTTACAGAGAAGCCGAGACAGATACGCAGTATTTT. J is TRBJ2-3 and V is TRBV6-2 or TRBV6-3; D is unclear. CDR3 length: 15 residues. Germline V gives CDR1 MNHEY, CDR2 SVGEGT. Trimming left V 2 bases short and J 3 bases short, with 12 bases between.

This chain connects TRBV5-1 to TRBJ1-1; 7 bases align to TRBD1. V lost 2 bases to trimming and J lost 4 bases; unmatched junction nucleotides: 8. CDR1 SGHRS and CDR2 YFSETQ come from the germline V gene. This CDR3 comprises 15 residues. CDR3 DNA sequence: TGCGCCAGCAGCTTTTATGAGGGGGCGGGCACTGAAGCTTTCTTT. The encoded protein is CASSFYEGAGTEAFF.

The table lists this clone with a count of one. This sequence joins TRBV6-5 and TRBJ2-7; D not certain. V lost 5 bases to trimming and J lost 1 base, with 9 bases between them. The CDR3 length is 13 residues. CDR1 and CDR2 from the germline V gene are MNHEY and SVGAGI. CDR3 nucleotide sequence: TGTGCCAGCAGTCGGGTCTTTTCCTACGAGCAGTACTTC. This translates into CASSRVFSYEQYF.